The rows below give T cell receptor beta chains drawn from one sample of a study of blood T cell repertoires in COVID-19. Clones were read by immunoSEQ multiplex PCR, and TCRdb kept only the in-frame ones, dropping some. The repertoire consists of hundreds of thousands of clones, with about 87% occurring once and the leading ten covering around 1.6%. The sequenced sample was PBMCs or T cells enriched from blood (not recorded which). The receptor source for this set is a woman aged 45-59 years who had recovered from COVID-19. The conserved cysteine and the conserved F or W are not part of the CDR3 here. The order of the fields is J gene, V gene, CDR3 protein.

TRBJ2-5 TRBV3-1/TRBV3-2 ASSQVYGQGGTQY
TRBJ2-5 TRBV27 ASSLTSRETQY
TRBJ2-7 TRBV4-1 ASSLDRANYEQY
TRBJ1-1 TRBV14 ASSQGGVYTEAF
TRBJ1-2 TRBV28 ASSIPQTGVDYGYT
TRBJ1-1 TRBV5-1 ASSLNEGTAF
TRBJ1-2 TRBV11-2 ASSAGQGIGYT
TRBJ1-2 TRBV5-1 ASSARDIQGYT
TRBJ1-2 TRBV27 ASSSRFNTLRANYGYT
TRBJ2-1 TRBV30 AWIPGLAGERPGF
TRBJ2-7 TRBV6-6 ASSVSGHEQY
TRBJ1-1 TRBV28 ASSTGQGGTEAF
TRBJ2-5 TRBV2 ASSGGSSQETQY
TRBJ2-3 TRBV6-2/TRBV6-3 ASSYRGPPCPTDTQY
TRBJ2-1 TRBV27 ASSIAASGRNEQF
TRBJ1-1 TRBV19 ASSARRQTHTEAF
TRBJ2-5 TRBV5-1 ASSSRTSGSWETQY
TRBJ2-6 TRBV4-1 ASREKVIAGANVLT
TRBJ2-3 TRBV28 ASSLSGTSGSSDTQY
TRBJ1-1 TRBV6-5 ASSFTGIRTEAF
TRBJ2-2 TRBV24-1 ATSDSPGGPNTGELF
TRBJ2-4 TRBV5-6 ASSLRTSGIGAKNIQY
TRBJ2-1 TRBV10-3 AISEGLAGGLTINEQF
TRBJ1-1 TRBV6-1 ASSEAAGFRNTEAF
TRBJ2-7 TRBV12-5 ASETAESRQY
TRBJ2-1 TRBV29-1 SVRIQGYGEQF
TRBJ2-7 TRBV30 AWSVRGGSSKYEQY
TRBJ1-6 TRBV13 ASRLQGGSPLH
TRBJ2-1 TRBV25-1 ASSEWRGGRRNEQF
TRBJ2-3 TRBV7-3 ASSTQTGRNSDTQY
TRBJ1-2 TRBV6-5 AVGTGGNYGYT
TRBJ2-1 TRBV7-9 ASSLLAGVSDEQF
TRBJ2-2 TRBV14 ASSARLAGELF
TRBJ1-5 TRBV11-2 ASSPSGSPGGPQH